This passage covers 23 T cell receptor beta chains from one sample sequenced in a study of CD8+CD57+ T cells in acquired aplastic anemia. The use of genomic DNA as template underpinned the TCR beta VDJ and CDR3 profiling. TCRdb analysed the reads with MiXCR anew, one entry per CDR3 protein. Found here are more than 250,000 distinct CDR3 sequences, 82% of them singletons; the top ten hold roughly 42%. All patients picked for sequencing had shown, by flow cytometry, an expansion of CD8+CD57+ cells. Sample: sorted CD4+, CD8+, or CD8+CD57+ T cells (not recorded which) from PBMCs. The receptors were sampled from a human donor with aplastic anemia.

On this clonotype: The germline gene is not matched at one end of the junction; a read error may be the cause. The CDR3 DNA reads as TGTGCCAGCACCCTAGGGAGGGGTCCCGATGCGGCCAACTTT. As protein: CASTLGRGPDAANF. V usage is TRBV7-6 and J usage is TRBJ2-3; 7 bases are shared with TRBD2. The V gene's germline CDR1 is SGHVS and CDR2 FNYEAQ. The CDR3 spans 14 residues.

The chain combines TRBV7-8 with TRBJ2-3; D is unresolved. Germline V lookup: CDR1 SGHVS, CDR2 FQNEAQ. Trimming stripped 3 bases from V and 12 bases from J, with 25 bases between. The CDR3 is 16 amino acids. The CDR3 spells CASSFGPDGPTLSQYF. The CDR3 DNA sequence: TGTGCCAGCAGCTTTGGTCCAGACGGGCCAACCCTTTCCCAGTATTTT.

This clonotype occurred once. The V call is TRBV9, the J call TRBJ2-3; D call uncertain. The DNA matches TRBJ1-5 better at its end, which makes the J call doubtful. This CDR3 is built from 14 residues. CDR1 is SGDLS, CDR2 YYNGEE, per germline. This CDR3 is CASSVAGTPDTQHF. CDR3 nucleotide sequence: TGTGCCAGCAGCGTAGCGGGAACCCCCGATACGCAGCATTTT.

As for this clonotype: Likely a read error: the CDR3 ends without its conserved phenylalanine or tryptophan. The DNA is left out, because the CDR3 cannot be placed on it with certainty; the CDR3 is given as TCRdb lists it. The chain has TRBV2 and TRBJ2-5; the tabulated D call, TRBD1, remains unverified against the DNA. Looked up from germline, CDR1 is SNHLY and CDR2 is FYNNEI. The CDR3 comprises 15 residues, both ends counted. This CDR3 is CAGSDGGIHGQFFGL.

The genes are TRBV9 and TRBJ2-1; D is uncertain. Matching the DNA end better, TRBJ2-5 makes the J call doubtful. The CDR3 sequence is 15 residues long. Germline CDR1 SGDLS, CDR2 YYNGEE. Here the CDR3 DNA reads TGTGCCAGCAGCGCTAGGACCGCCCGAAAACAGCCCCAGTACTTC. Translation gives CASSARTARKQPQYF.

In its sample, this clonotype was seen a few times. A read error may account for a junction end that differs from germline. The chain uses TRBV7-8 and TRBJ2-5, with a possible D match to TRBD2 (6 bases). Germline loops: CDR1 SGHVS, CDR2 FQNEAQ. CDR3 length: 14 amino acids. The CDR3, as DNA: TGTGCCACCAGCATAGGCAGCGGGCACGATACGCAGTACTTC. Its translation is CATSIGSGHDTQYF.

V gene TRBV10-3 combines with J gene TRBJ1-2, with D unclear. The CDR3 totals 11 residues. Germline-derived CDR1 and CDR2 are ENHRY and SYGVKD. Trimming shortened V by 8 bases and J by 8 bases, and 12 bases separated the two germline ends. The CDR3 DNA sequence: TGTGCCATCGCCCTGGGGTCCGGCTACACCTTC. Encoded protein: CAIALGSGYTF.

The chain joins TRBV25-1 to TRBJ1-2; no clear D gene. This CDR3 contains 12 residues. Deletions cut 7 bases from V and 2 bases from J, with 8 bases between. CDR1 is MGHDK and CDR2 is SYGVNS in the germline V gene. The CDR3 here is CASKDGNYGYTF. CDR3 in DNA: TGTGCCAGCAAGGACGGAAACTATGGCTACACCTTC.

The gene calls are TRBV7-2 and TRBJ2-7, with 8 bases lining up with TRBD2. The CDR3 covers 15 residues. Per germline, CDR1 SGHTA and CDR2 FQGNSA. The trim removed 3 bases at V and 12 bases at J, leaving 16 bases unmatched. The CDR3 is CASSFSGDESFFGYF. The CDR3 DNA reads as TGTGCCAGCAGCTTTAGCGGGGATGAGTCCTTCTTCGGGTACTTC.

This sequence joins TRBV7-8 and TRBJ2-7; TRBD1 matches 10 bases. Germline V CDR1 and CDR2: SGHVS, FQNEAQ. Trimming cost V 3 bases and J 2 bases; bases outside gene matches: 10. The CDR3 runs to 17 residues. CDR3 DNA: TGTGCCAGCAGCTTTCATCCAGACGGGACAGGGGCCTACGAGCAGTACTTC. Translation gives CASSFHPDGTGAYEQYF.

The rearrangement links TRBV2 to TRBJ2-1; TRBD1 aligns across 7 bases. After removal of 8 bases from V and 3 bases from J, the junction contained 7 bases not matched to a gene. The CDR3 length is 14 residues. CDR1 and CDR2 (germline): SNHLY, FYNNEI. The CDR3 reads CASGVGGFYNEQFF. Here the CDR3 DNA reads TGTGCCAGCGGGGTAGGGGGCTTCTACAATGAGCAGTTCTTC.

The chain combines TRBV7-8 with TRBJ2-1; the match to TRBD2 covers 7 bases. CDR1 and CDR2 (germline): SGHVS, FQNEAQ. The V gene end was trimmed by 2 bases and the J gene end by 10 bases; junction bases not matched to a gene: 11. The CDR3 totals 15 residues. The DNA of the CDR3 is TGTGCCAGCAGCTTACCGCGAGGACTAGATACGGAGCAGTTCTTC. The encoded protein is CASSLPRGLDTEQFF.

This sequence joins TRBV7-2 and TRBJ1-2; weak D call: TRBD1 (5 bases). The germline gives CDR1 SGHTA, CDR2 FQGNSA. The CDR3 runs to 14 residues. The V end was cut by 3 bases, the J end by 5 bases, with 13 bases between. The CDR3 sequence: CASSLGGVSYGYTF. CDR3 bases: TGTGCCAGCAGCTTGGGAGGGGTCTCATATGGCTACACCTTC.

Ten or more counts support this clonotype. CDR3 protein: CSARTGSNEQFF. The DNA for the CDR3 is TGCAGTGCTAGGACAGGTTCCAATGAGCAGTTCTTC. The genes are TRBV20-1 and TRBJ2-1, with TRBD1 as a possible D gene (6 bases). Germline V gene sequence: CDR1 DFQATT, CDR2 SNEGSKA (reference sequence). Trimming took 3 bases from V and 6 from J, leaving 9 bases between them. The CDR3 has 12 residues.

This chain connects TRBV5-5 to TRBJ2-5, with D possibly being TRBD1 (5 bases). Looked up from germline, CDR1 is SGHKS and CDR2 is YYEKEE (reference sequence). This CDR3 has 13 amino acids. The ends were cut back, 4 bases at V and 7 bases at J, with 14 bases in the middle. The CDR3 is CASSQGASGTQYF. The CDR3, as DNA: TGTGCCAGCAGCCAGGGTGCATCTGGGACCCAGTACTTC.

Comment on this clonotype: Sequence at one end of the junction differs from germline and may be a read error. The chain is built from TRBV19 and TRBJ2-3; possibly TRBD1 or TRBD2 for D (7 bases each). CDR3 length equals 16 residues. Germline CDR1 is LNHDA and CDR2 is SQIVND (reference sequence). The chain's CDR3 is CASSIDHWQGGELFFF. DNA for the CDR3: TGTGCCAGTAGTATAGATCATTGGCAGGGGGGGGAGCTGTTTTTTTTT.

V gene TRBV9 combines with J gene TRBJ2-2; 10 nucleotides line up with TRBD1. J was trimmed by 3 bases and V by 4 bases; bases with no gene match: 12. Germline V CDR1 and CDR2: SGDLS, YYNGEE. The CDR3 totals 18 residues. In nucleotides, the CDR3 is TGTGCCAGCAGCCAAGATCTGGAGACAGGGGGCCACACCGGGGAGCTGTTTTTT. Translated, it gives CASSQDLETGGHTGELFF.

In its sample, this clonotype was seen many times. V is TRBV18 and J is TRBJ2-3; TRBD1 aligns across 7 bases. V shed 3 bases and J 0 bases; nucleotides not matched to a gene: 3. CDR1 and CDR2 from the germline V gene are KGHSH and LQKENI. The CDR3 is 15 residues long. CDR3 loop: CASSPGQASTDTQYF. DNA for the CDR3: TGTGCCAGCTCACCCGGACAGGCCAGCACAGATACGCAGTATTTT.

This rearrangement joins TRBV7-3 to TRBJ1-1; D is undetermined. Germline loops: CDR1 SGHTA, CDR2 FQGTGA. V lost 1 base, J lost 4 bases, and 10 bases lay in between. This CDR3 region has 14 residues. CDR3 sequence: CASSLIAGPTEAFF. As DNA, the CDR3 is TGTGCCAGCAGCTTAATAGCAGGACCCACTGAAGCTTTCTTT.

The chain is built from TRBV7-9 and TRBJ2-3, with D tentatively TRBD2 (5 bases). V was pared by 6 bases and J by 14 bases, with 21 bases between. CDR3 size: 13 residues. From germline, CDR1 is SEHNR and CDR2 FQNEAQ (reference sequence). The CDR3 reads CASRFAGTATTYF. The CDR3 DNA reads TGTGCCAGCAGGTTCGCGGGCACAGCTACGACGTATTTT. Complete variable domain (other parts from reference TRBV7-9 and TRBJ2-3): DTGVSQNPRHKITKRGQNVTFRCDPISEHNRLYWYRQTLGQGPEFLTYFQNEAQLEKSRLLSDRFSAERPKGSFSTLEIQRTEQGDSAMYLCASRFAGTATTYFGPGTRLTVL.

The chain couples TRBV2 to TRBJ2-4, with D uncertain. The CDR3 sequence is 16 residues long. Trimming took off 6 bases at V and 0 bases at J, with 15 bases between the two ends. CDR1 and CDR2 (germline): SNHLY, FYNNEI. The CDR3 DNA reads TGTGCCAGCAGCAACGGACGATTTTTAGCCAAAAACATTCAGTACTTC. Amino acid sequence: CASSNGRFLAKNIQYF. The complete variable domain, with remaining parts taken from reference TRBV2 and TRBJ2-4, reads EPEVTQTPSHQVTQMGQEVILRCVPISNHLYFYWYRQILGQKVEFLVSFYNNEISEKSEIFDDQFSVERPDGSNFTLKIRSTKLEDSAMYFCASSNGRFLAKNIQYFGAGTRLSVL.

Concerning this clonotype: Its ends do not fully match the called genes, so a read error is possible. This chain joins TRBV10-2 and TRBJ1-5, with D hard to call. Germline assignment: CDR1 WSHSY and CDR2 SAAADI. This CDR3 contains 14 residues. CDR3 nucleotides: TGTGCCAGCAGTTCGTGGCAAAGCAATCAGCTCCAGCAATTT. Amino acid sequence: CASSSWQSNQLQQF.

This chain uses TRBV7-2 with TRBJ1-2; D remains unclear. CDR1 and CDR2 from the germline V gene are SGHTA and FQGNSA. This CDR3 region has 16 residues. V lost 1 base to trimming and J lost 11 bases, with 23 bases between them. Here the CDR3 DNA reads TGTGCCAGCAGCTTAGAGGGAGGCGGCCTCACGCAGTATTACACCTTC. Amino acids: CASSLEGGGLTQYYTF.